This note documents a single T cell receptor beta chain sequence. Antigen unknown. The read stops 3 residues short of the end of the CDR3; the missing end is completed from the germline J gene. The sample originates from a study of T cells in women clearing cervical HPV infection. Turning to the study itself: Women with histologically confirmed HPV16-related CIN3 or worse, 2 with invasive cancer, served as cases.

Whole-study results and caveats: Cases carried less TRBV6-7 than controls: about 0.1% versus 0.15%. CIN3+ cases had significantly higher TCR richness than controls; evenness did not differ. A classifier using richness and V gene abundances reached an AUC of under 0.9.

In germline, CDR1 is MNHNS, CDR2 SASEGT. This CDR3 contains 16 residues. Generated by immunoSEQ multiplex PCR, the TCRdb table keeps only in-frame clones and is missing some. The data include more than 30,000 clones; the top ten clones carry approximately 16%. The chain is built from TRBV6-1 and TRBJ1-4; D gene uncertain. The clonotype comes from a woman aged 18 to 75 with a cervical HPV16 infection that either progressed to CIN3+ or cleared (not recorded which). The sequencing input was blood buffy coat. The CDR3 spells CASSERGGPYNSPLFF. The sequenced part of the CDR3 DNA is TGTGCCAGCAGTGAACGGGGAGGGCCCTATAATTCACCA.